Following are 7 T cell receptor beta chains from one sample sequenced in a study of T cell responses to AZD1222 COVID-19 vaccine. Sequencing was performed with immunoSEQ multiplex PCR; in TCRdb, only in-frame clones are kept and a portion is missing. The sample gives around 120,000 clones, approximately 86% of which show up once; about 8.8% is in the top ten. The specimen was peripheral blood, collected on day 0 of AZD1222 vaccination. The source of these receptors is an adult in good health.

This chain connects TRBV14 to TRBJ1-5, with D tentatively TRBD1 (6 bases). Trimming stripped 1 base from V and 8 bases from J, with 18 bases between. Germline V gene data show CDR1 as SGHDN and CDR2 as FVKESK. This CDR3 region has 16 residues. The CDR3 sequence is CASSQVRSGAVEPQHF. Written as DNA, the CDR3 is TGTGCCAGCAGCCAAGTGCGATCAGGGGCCGTGGAGCCCCAGCATTTT.

This clone is a singleton in its sample. V is TRBV10-1 and J is TRBJ2-1; D is unresolved. Germline V gene data show CDR1 as WNHNN and CDR2 as SYGVQD (reference sequence). V was cut by 4 bases and J by 4 bases, with 2 bases left in between. This CDR3 has 11 amino acids. This chain's CDR3 is CASSGYNEQFF. The CDR3 DNA follows: TGCGCCAGCAGTGGGTACAATGAGCAGTTCTTC.

The rearrangement uses TRBV7-2 and TRBJ2-6; D gene unclear. This CDR3 contains 17 residues. Germline V lookup: CDR1 SGHTA, CDR2 FQGNSA. The V and J ends lost 3 bases and 2 bases respectively, with 14 bases between them. The CDR3 protein is CASSFDKGSAGANVLTF. For the CDR3, the DNA is TGTGCCAGCAGCTTCGATAAGGGATCGGCTGGGGCCAACGTCCTGACTTTC.

The chain combines TRBV6-1 with TRBJ1-2; the D is unclear. This CDR3 contains 13 residues. V was cut by 0 bases and J by 7 bases, with 9 bases left in between. From germline, CDR1 is MNHNS and CDR2 SASEGT. CDR3 protein: CASSEAPGLGYTF. In nucleotides, the CDR3 is TGTGCCAGCAGTGAAGCCCCCGGGCTTGGCTACACCTTC.

Concerning this clone itself: Other DNA sequences from this sample encode an identical CDR3 as well. V and J are TRBV12-3 or TRBV12-4 and TRBJ1-1; no reliable D call. The CDR3 consists of 13 residues. Between the trimmed V and J ends, which lost 6 bases and 0 bases, there was a span of 8 bases. The CDR3: CASSLLVNTEAFF. The CDR3 nucleotides are TGTGCCAGCAGCTTACTAGTGAACACTGAAGCTTTCTTT.

This clone is a singleton in its sample. This chain connects TRBV4-3 to TRBJ1-1; no reliable D call. V was shortened by 0 bases and J by 1 base, with 9 bases between the two germline ends. Germline V lookup: CDR1 LGHNA, CDR2 YSLEER. This CDR3 comprises 15 residues. Here the CDR3 DNA reads TGCGCCAGCAGCCAAGATCCCGACGGGAACACTGAAGCTTTCTTT. Its translation: CASSQDPDGNTEAFF.

The V call is TRBV5-1, the J call TRBJ2-5, with a possible D match to TRBD1 (6 bases). CDR1 is SGHRS, CDR2 YFSETQ, per germline. V was trimmed by 4 bases and J by 1 base, leaving 8 bases between them. The CDR3 has 13 amino acids. This CDR3 reads CASSPDSQETQYF. The DNA of the CDR3 is TGCGCCAGCAGCCCGGACAGCCAAGAGACCCAGTACTTC.